The present entry profiles one T cell receptor beta chain with its context. The data belong to a study of blood T cell repertoires in COVID-19. Per the original data handling: Quantification of nucleated cells was approximated via reference gene primer amplification. Using immunoSEQ multiplex PCR, the repertoire was profiled, and TCRdb retains in-frame clones only, with some absent. Clonal size and the V and J genes are those of that table, whereas D and trimming came from the DNA. Here the sample spans about 210,000 clones, about 90% being singletons. Germline V gives CDR1 SGHTA, CDR2 FQGTGA. The CDR3 contains 14 residues. The germline V and J ends were trimmed by 3 bases and 8 bases, with 11 bases remaining between them.

The sequenced sample was peripheral blood. V is TRBV7-3 and J is TRBJ1-6, with D hard to call. The sequence was obtained from a man aged 30-40 years with acute or convalescent COVID-19. The DNA for the CDR3 is TGTGCCAGCAGCTTGGCCGGGGTGGATTCACCCCTCCACTTT. Translated: CASSLAGVDSPLHF.